A selection of T cell receptor beta chains follows, all from one sample in a study of CD8 T cells in Susac syndrome. TCRdb analysed the immunoSEQ multiplex PCR reads with MiXCR anew, one entry per CDR3 protein. The sample lists roughly 200,000 distinct CDR3 sequences, approximately 94% occurring once. The specimen was CD4+ T cells from PBMCs. The origin of the receptors is a human donor with Susac syndrome. The conserved cysteine and the conserved F or W are not part of the CDR3 here.

v_call: TRBV9; cdr3_aa: ASSVDPLGNGAQY
v_call: TRBV20-1; cdr3_aa: SATDSPGHEQY
v_call: TRBV5-1; cdr3_aa: ASCPSPGQAGYT
v_call: TRBV5-1; cdr3_aa: ASSLVTGNMNTEAF
v_call: TRBV20-1; cdr3_aa: SAWRDRDAEQY
v_call: TRBV24-1; cdr3_aa: ATSDPLLEDGYT
v_call: TRBV9; cdr3_aa: ASSVGLAGARHEQF
v_call: TRBV5-1; cdr3_aa: ASTSSSGKLF
v_call: TRBV9; cdr3_aa: ASSSRSQGQETQY
v_call: TRBV20-1; cdr3_aa: SATPSSSYEQY
v_call: TRBV20-1; cdr3_aa: SATPGGREQF
v_call: TRBV25-1; cdr3_aa: ASKRGDRQY
v_call: TRBV5-1; cdr3_aa: ASSGKTGTLGTDTQY
v_call: TRBV2; cdr3_aa: AVPGTGEWNEQF
v_call: TRBV7-2; cdr3_aa: ASSLGLAPYEQY
v_call: TRBV18; cdr3_aa: ASSPGAGSTDTQY
v_call: TRBV15; cdr3_aa: ATSSPGAGHNSPLH
v_call: TRBV20-1; cdr3_aa: SAPRQRGDIQY
v_call: TRBV12-3/TRBV12-4; cdr3_aa: ASSLRDRGREQY
v_call: TRBV6-5; cdr3_aa: ASSSRPAGVYTQY
v_call: TRBV29-1; cdr3_aa: SAGGQLNTEAF
v_call: TRBV10-3; cdr3_aa: AISDGQGAKETQY